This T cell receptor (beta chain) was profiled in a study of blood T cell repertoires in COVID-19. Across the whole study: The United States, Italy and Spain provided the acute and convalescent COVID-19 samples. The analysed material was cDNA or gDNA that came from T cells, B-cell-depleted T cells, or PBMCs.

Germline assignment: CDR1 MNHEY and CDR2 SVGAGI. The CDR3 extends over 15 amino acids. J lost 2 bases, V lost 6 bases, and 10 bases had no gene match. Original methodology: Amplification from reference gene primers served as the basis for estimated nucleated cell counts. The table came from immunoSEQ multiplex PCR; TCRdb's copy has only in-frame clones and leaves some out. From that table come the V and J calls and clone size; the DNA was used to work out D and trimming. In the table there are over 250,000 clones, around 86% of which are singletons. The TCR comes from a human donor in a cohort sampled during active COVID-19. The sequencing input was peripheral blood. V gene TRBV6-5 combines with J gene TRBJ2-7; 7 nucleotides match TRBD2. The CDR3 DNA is TGTGCCAGCAGCGACCAAGCGGGAAGAGCCTACGAGCAGTACTTC. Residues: CASSDQAGRAYEQYF.